The 17 T cell receptor beta chains below were found in one sample sequenced in a study of T cell responses to AZD1222 COVID-19 vaccine. The assay was immunoSEQ multiplex PCR, and TCRdb's table has in-frame clones only and misses some. The sample includes about 120,000 clones, 85% to 95% of them seen just once. The starting material was peripheral blood, obtained on day 0 of AZD1222 vaccination. All receptors come from an adult in good health.

The chain joins TRBV3-1 (or the pseudogene TRBV3-2) to TRBJ1-5, with TRBD1 matching 7 bases. The germline V gene has CDR1 LGHDT and CDR2 YNNKEL (reference sequence). V gave up 2 bases and J gave up 1 base; unmatched junction bases: 5. The CDR3 runs 16 residues. The CDR3 sequence: CASSQSGGKSNQPQHF. The DNA for the CDR3 is TGTGCCAGCAGCCAATCAGGGGGGAAGAGCAATCAGCCCCAGCATTTT.

The chain carries TRBV19 and TRBJ1-1, with TRBD1 matching over 7 bases. CDR1 and CDR2 (germline): LNHDA, SQIVND (reference sequence). The CDR3 runs to 15 residues. V was pared by 2 bases and J by 6 bases, with 9 bases of the junction left unmatched. This chain's CDR3 is CASSISWDSPPEAFF. Here the CDR3 DNA reads TGTGCCAGTAGTATAAGTTGGGACAGTCCCCCTGAAGCTTTCTTT.

The rearrangement uses TRBV27 and TRBJ2-7, with 7 bases lining up with TRBD2. Germline V gene sequence: CDR1 MNHEY, CDR2 SMNVEV (reference sequence). CDR3 length: 13 amino acids. J gave up 5 bases and V 5 bases, and 6 bases lay outside the gene matches. The CDR3 loop reads CASSVRERHEQYF. Written as DNA, the CDR3 is TGTGCCAGCAGTGTGCGGGAGAGACACGAGCAGTACTTC.

This chain connects TRBV27 to TRBJ2-7; the match to TRBD2 covers 7 bases. The length of the CDR3 is 13 residues. J gave up 1 base and V 6 bases, and 3 bases lay outside the gene matches. Germline CDR1 is MNHEY and CDR2 is SMNVEV (reference sequence). In nucleotides, the CDR3 is TGTGCCAGCAGCCTAGCGGCATCCTACGAGCAGTACTTC. Translation gives CASSLAASYEQYF.

The rearrangement links TRBV5-5 to TRBJ2-1; unclear D gene. The CDR3 runs 12 residues. Trimming pared 2 bases from V and 8 bases from J, leaving 8 bases between. In germline, CDR1 is SGHKS, CDR2 YYEKEE (reference sequence). The CDR3, as DNA: TGTGCCAGCAGCTTCGGCCTCGATGAGCAGTTCTTC. Its protein is CASSFGLDEQFF.

The chain uses TRBV3-1 (or the pseudogene TRBV3-2) and TRBJ1-2; D gene uncertain. Germline CDR1 and CDR2: LGHDT and YNNKEL (reference sequence). The V and J ends lost 6 bases and 8 bases respectively, with 19 bases between them. The CDR3 runs to 14 residues. The chain's CDR3 is CASRQHGSREGYTF. CDR3 nucleotides: TGTGCCAGCAGGCAACACGGCTCAAGAGAAGGCTACACCTTC.

The gene calls are TRBV19 and TRBJ1-1; D possibly corresponds to TRBD1 (5 bases). This CDR3 has 14 residues. Trimming shortened V by 6 bases and J by 0 bases, and 11 bases separated the two germline ends. Germline-derived CDR1 and CDR2 are LNHDA and SQIVND (reference sequence). CDR3 amino acids: CASSQRQLNTEAFF. The CDR3 DNA sequence: TGTGCCAGTAGCCAGAGACAGTTGAACACTGAAGCTTTCTTT.

This clone was recorded once. The V call is TRBV10-1, the J call TRBJ2-1; 14 bases map to TRBD2. Trimming at V came to 4 bases and at J to 7 bases, leaving 21 bases not matched to a gene. CDR3 size: 21 residues. The V gene's germline CDR1 is WNHNN and CDR2 SYGVQD (reference sequence). CDR3 coding DNA: TGCGCCAGCAGTGGATTTAAAACACCGGGACTAGCGGGAGTCGAAGAAAATGAGCAGTTCTTC. Its protein is CASSGFKTPGLAGVEENEQFF.

V gene TRBV5-1 combines with J gene TRBJ2-7; no reliable D call. The length of the CDR3 is 15 residues. The V gene's germline CDR1 is SGHRS and CDR2 YFSETQ. V was pared by 0 bases and J by 0 bases, with 10 bases between. The DNA of the CDR3 is TGCGCCAGCAGCTTGGAGTCCCGTAACTCCTACGAGCAGTACTTC. This sequence encodes CASSLESRNSYEQYF.

Concerning this clone: One end of the junction fails to match germline, which may point to a read error. Other DNA sequences in the sample encode the same CDR3. The rearrangement uses TRBV5-1 and TRBJ2-1; 11 bases agree with TRBD2. CDR1 is SGHRS and CDR2 is YFSETQ in the germline V gene. The CDR3 runs to 15 residues. CDR3 amino acids: CASSLGTSGYNEQFF. DNA of the CDR3: TGCGCCAGCAGTTTGGGGACTAGCGGTTACAATGAGCAGTTCTTC.

This chain uses TRBV28 with TRBJ2-7; no clear D gene. V shed 2 bases and J shed 2 bases, with 10 bases lying between them. Per germline, CDR1 MDHEN and CDR2 SYDVKM. The CDR3 runs to 14 residues. The CDR3 sequence: CASSLRLEAYEQYF. In DNA form, the CDR3 reads TGTGCCAGCAGTTTACGGCTTGAAGCCTACGAGCAGTACTTC.

In regard to this clone: The junction differs from germline at one of its ends, possibly a read error. The rearrangement links TRBV6-5 to TRBJ2-3; 8 positions match TRBD2. Germline V gene sequence: CDR1 MNHEY, CDR2 SVGAGI. CDR3 length: 16 amino acids. DNA of the CDR3: TGTGCCAGCAGTCACTCAGCGGGAGAACGCACAGATACGCAGTATTTT. This translates into CASSHSAGERTDTQYF.

The rearrangement links TRBV18 to TRBJ1-2; no reliable D call. The germline V gene encodes CDR1 KGHSH and CDR2 LQKENI. The V gene lost 4 bases and the J gene lost 4 bases, with 13 bases spanning the gap. The CDR3 consists of 14 residues. CDR3 DNA sequence: TGTGCCAGCTCACTAAAAAAAGATGGCTATGGCTACACCTTC. Protein sequence: CASSLKKDGYGYTF.

V usage is TRBV7-9 and J usage is TRBJ2-1, with a weak D call TRBD1 (6 bases). V was clipped by 5 bases and J by 6 bases, with 17 bases between them. Germline loops: CDR1 SEHNR, CDR2 FQNEAQ (reference sequence). This CDR3 spans 15 amino acids. The CDR3 sequence is CASSQVLKQGNEQFF. The CDR3 DNA reads TGTGCCAGCAGCCAAGTTCTAAAACAGGGCAATGAGCAGTTCTTC.

The chain recombines TRBV5-1 with TRBJ2-7, with TRBD1 matching over 7 bases. J gave up 1 base and V 5 bases, and 6 bases lay outside the gene matches. CDR1 and CDR2 from the germline V gene are SGHRS and YFSETQ. The CDR3 has 14 amino acids. DNA for the CDR3: TGCGCCAGCAGACAGGGGCTTGGGTCCTACGAGCAGTACTTC. It encodes CASRQGLGSYEQYF.

V and J are TRBV12-3 or TRBV12-4 and TRBJ2-7; D gene ambiguous. The CDR3 extends over 12 amino acids. V lost 6 bases, J lost 0 bases, and 6 bases lay in between. CDR3 sequence (DNA): TGTGCCAGCAGCTTCCTCTCCTACGAGCAGTACTTC. Translating it yields CASSFLSYEQYF.

The CDR3 nucleotides read TGTGCCAGCAGCACCGGGACTCCCGGCGGGGAGCTGTTTTTT. Translation: CASSTGTPGGELFF. V and J are TRBV5-4 and TRBJ2-2; tentatively, D is TRBD2 (6 bases). Trimming cost V 4 bases and J 7 bases, with 14 bases left between them. The CDR3 runs 14 residues. Germline V gene data show CDR1 as SGHNT and CDR2 as YYREEE (reference sequence).